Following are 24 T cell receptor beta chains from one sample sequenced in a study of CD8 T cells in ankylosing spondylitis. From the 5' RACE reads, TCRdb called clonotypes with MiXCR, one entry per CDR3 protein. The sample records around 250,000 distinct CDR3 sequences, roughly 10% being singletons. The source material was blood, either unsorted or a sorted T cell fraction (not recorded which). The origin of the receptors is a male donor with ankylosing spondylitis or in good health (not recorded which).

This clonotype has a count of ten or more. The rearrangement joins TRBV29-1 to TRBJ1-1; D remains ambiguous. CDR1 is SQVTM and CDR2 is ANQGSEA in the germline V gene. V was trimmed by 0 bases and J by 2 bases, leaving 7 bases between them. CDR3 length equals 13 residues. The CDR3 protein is CSVEDSSNTEAFF. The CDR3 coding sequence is TGCAGCGTTGAAGACAGTTCTAACACTGAAGCTTTCTTT.

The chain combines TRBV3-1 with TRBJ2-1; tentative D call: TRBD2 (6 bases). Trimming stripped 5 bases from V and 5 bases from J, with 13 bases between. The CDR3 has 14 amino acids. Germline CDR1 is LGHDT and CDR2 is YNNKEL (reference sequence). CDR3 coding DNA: TGTGCCAGCAGCTCGAGCGGGCCAAACAATGAGCAGTTCTTC. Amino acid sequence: CASSSSGPNNEQFF.

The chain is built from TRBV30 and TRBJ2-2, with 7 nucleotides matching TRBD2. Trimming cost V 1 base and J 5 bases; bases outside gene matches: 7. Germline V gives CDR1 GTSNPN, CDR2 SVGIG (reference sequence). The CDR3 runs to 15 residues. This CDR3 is CAWSGISGSTGELFF. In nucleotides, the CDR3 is TGTGCCTGGAGTGGGATTAGCGGGTCGACCGGGGAGCTGTTTTTT.

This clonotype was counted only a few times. CDR3 bases: TGTGCCAGCAGCCCAAGCACGGTCGGGCTCGATGAGCAGTTCTTC. Encoded protein: CASSPSTVGLDEQFF. The J gene is TRBJ2-1, the V gene TRBV7-8; the D is unclear. The V end lost 5 bases, the J end lost 8 bases, and 19 bases lay between the germline ends. Germline CDR1 and CDR2: SGHVS and FQNEAQ. CDR3 size: 15 residues.

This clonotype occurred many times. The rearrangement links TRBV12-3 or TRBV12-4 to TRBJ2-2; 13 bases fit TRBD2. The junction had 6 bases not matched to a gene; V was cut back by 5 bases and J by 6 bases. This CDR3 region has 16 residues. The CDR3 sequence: CASSTPTSGGPGELFF. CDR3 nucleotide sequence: TGTGCCAGCAGTACCCCGACTAGCGGGGGGCCCGGGGAGCTGTTTTTT.

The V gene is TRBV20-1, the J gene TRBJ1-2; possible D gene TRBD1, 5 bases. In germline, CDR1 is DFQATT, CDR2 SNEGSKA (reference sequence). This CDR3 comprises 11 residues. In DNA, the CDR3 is TGCATCGGGGGGTACCGTCCGGGCTACACCTTC. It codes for CIGGYRPGYTF.

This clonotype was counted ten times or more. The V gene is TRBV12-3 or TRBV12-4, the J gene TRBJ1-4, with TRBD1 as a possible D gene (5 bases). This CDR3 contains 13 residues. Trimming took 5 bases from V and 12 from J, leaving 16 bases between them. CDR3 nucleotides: TGTGCCAGCAGTCCCACACTATGGGGGGAACTGTTTTTT. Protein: CASSPTLWGELFF.

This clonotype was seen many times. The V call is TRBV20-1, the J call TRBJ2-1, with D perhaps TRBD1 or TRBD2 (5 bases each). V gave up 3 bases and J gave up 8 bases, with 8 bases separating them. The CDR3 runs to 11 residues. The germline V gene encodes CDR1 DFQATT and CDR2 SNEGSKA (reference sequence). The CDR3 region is CSARGDDEQFF. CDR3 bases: TGCAGTGCTAGGGGGGATGATGAGCAGTTCTTC.

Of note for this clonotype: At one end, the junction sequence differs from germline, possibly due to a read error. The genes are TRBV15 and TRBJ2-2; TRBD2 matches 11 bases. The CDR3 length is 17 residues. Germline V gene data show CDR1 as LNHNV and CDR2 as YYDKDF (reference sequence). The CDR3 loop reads CATSSPSSGRIAAELFF. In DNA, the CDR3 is TGTGCTACCAGCAGCCCCTCTAGCGGGAGGATTGCCGCGGAGCTGTTTTTT.

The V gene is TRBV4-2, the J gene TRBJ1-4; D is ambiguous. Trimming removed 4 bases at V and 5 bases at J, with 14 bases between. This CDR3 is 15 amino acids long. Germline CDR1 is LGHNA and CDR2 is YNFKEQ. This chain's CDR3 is CASSLGLRRNEKLFF. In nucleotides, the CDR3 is TGTGCCAGCAGCCTTGGGCTCAGGAGAAATGAAAAACTGTTTTTT.

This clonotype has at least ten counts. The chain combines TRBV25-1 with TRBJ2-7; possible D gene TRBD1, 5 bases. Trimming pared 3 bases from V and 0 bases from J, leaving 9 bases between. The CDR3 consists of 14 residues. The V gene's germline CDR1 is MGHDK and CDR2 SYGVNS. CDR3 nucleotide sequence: TGTGCCAGCAGTGATAAGGGGCACTCCTACGAGCAGTACTTC. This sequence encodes CASSDKGHSYEQYF.

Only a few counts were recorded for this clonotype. The CDR3 sequence is CASSQDRPFATNEKLFF. The CDR3 nucleotides read TGTGCCAGCAGCCAAGACAGACCGTTTGCAACTAATGAAAAACTGTTTTTT. This chain links TRBV14 with TRBJ1-4; D call uncertain. From germline, CDR1 is SGHDN and CDR2 FVKESK. The CDR3 runs to 17 residues. Trimming cost V 0 bases and J 0 bases, with 11 bases left between them.

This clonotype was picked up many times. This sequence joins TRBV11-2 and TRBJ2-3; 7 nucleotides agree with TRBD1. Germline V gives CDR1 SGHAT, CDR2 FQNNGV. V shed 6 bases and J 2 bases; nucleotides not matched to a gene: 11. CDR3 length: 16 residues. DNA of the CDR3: TGTGCCAGCAGGCGTACAGGGGCTCGATTCACAGATACGCAGTATTTT. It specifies CASRRTGARFTDTQYF.

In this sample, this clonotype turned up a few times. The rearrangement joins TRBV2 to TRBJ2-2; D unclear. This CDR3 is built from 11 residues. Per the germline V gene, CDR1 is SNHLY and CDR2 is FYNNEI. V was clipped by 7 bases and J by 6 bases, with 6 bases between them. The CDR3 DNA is TGTGCCAGCACCCCTCCCGGGGAGCTGTTTTTT. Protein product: CASTPPGELFF.

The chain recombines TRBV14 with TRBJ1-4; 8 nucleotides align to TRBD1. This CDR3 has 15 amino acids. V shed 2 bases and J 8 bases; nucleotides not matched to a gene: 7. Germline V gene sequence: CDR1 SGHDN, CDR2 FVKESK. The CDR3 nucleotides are TGTGCCAGCAGCCAAACCGGGACAGGCGGGGAAAAACTGTTTTTT. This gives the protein CASSQTGTGGEKLFF.

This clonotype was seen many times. The CDR3: CASSSGPFGEQYF. The CDR3 DNA follows: TGTGCCAGCAGCTCAGGGCCGTTTGGCGAGCAGTACTTC. The V gene is TRBV11-2, the J gene TRBJ2-7, with D tentatively TRBD1 (5 bases). Per germline, CDR1 SGHAT and CDR2 FQNNGV. The length of the CDR3 is 13 residues. Deletions cut 4 bases from V and 6 bases from J, with 13 bases between.

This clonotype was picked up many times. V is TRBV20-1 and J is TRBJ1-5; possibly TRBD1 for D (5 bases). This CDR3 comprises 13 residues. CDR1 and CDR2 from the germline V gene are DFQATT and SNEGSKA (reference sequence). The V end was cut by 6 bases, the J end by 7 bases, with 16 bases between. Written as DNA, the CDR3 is TGCAGTGCAAAAGGCCAGGGAGGGCAGCCCCAGCATTTT. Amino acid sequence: CSAKGQGGQPQHF.

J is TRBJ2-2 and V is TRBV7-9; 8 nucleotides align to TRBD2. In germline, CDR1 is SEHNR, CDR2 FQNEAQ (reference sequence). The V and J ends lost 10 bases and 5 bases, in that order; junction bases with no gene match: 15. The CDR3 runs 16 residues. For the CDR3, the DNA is TGTGCCACCTCTTCCGGCGGGAGGAGTAATACCGGGGAGCTGTTTTTT. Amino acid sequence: CATSSGGRSNTGELFF.

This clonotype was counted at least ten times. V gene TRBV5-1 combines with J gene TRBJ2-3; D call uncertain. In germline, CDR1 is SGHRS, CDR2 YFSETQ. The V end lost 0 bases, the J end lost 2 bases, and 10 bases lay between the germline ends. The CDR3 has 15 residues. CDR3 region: CASSLVGSYTDTQYF. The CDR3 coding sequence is TGCGCCAGCAGCTTGGTTGGCAGTTACACAGATACGCAGTATTTT.

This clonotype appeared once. CDR3 in DNA: TGTGCCAGCAGCTTCAACGGAGTGGAAAACATTCAGTACTTC. Its translation is CASSFNGVENIQYF. V and J are TRBV7-9 and TRBJ2-4; unclear D gene. Trimming took off 3 bases at V and 5 bases at J, with 11 bases between the two ends. The germline gives CDR1 SEHNR, CDR2 FQNEAQ (reference sequence). This CDR3 comprises 14 residues.

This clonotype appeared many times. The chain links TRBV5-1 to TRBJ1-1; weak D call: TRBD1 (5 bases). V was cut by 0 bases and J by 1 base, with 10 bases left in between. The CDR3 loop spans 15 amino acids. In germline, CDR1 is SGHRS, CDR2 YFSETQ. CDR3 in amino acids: CASSLGVRANTEAFF. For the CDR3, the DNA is TGCGCCAGCAGCTTGGGCGTCAGGGCGAACACTGAAGCTTTCTTT.

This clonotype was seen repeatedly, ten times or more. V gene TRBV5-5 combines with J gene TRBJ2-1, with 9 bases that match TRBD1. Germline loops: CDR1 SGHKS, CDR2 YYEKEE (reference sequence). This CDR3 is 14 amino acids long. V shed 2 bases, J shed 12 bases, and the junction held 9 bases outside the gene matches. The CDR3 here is CASSFLDRGRGQFF. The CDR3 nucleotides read TGTGCCAGCAGCTTCTTGGACAGGGGACGTGGGCAGTTCTTC.

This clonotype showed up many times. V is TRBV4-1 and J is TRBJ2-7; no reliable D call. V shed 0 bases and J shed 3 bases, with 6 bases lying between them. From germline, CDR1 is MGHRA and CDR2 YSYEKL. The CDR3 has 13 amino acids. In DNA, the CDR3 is TGCGCCAGCAGCCAAGAGTTGGGCTACGAGCAGTACTTC. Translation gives CASSQELGYEQYF.

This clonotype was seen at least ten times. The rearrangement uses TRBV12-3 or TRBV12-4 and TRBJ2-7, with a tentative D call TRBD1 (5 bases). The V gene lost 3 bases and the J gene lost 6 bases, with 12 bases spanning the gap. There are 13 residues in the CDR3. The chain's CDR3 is CASSFEQAPEQYF. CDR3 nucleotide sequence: TGTGCCAGCAGTTTTGAACAGGCACCCGAGCAGTACTTC.